This passage covers 24 T cell receptor beta chains from one sample sequenced in a study of cytomegalovirus exposure and HLA in healthy donors. PCR employed 60 Vbeta and 13 Jbeta primers. The data were produced by immunoSEQ multiplex PCR, yet TCRdb's version contains in-frame clones alone and is incomplete. This specimen shows about 200,000 clones; the ten leading clones hold around 1.1%. Sequenced input: PBMCs. These receptors came from a girl between 2 and 10 years old in good health and CMV-seropositive.

This sequence joins TRBV27 and TRBJ2-3; 9 bases map to TRBD2. The germline V gene encodes CDR1 MNHEY and CDR2 SMNVEV (reference sequence). With 7 bases clipped from V and 4 bases from J, the junction kept 3 bases outside the gene matches. There are 13 residues in the CDR3. CDR3 sequence reads: CASTAGGPDTQYF. Written as DNA, the CDR3 is TGTGCCAGCACCGCGGGAGGGCCAGATACGCAGTATTTT.

The rearrangement links TRBV19 to TRBJ2-1, with 8 bases aligning to TRBD2. Germline CDR1 is LNHDA and CDR2 is SQIVND (reference sequence). V dropped 8 bases and J dropped 3; count of bases not matched to a gene: 6. This CDR3 contains 14 residues. The CDR3 protein is CASAGTRNYNEQFF. In nucleotides, the CDR3 is TGTGCCAGTGCCGGGACTAGAAACTACAATGAGCAGTTCTTC.

In DNA, the CDR3 is TGCGCCAGCAGCCAAATAGGACTAGCGGGAGGGCCTAGAACCGGGGAGCTGTTTTTT. It specifies CASSQIGLAGGPRTGELFF. The V and J genes are TRBV4-1 and TRBJ2-2, with 15 bases that match TRBD2. Per germline, CDR1 MGHRA and CDR2 YSYEKL. CDR3 size: 19 residues. With V trimmed by 2 bases and J by 5 bases, 9 bases remained unmatched.

The CDR3 is CASSPRLLSGRASYEQYF. The CDR3 nucleotides read TGTGCCAGCAGCCCTCGACTCCTTAGCGGGAGGGCCTCCTACGAGCAGTACTTC. V usage is TRBV7-8 and J usage is TRBJ2-7, with 11 bases identical to TRBD2. With 5 bases clipped from V and 0 bases from J, the junction kept 12 bases outside the gene matches. Germline CDR1 and CDR2: SGHVS and FQNEAQ. The length of the CDR3 is 18 residues.

The chain uses TRBV4-1 and TRBJ2-7; possibly TRBD2 for D (5 bases). The germline gives CDR1 MGHRA, CDR2 YSYEKL. The V end lost 0 bases, the J end lost 4 bases, and 16 bases lay between the germline ends. The CDR3 extends over 16 amino acids. The CDR3 DNA reads as TGCGCCAGCAGCCAAGATGGCTGGGAGACCACTTACGAGCAGTACTTC. The encoded protein is CASSQDGWETTYEQYF.

The gene calls are TRBV6-5 and TRBJ2-7; 9 bases align to TRBD1. Losses at the gene ends were 6 bases for V and 6 bases for J; bases not matched to a gene: 3. Per the germline V gene, CDR1 is MNHEY and CDR2 is SVGAGI. This CDR3 region has 12 residues. CDR3 DNA: TGTGCCAGCAGGAAGGGACAGGGCGAGCAGTACTTC. It translates to CASRKGQGEQYF.

Regarding this clone: One end of the junction fails to match germline, which may point to a read error. V is TRBV19 and J is TRBJ2-3, with TRBD2 matching over 7 bases. CDR1 LNHDA and CDR2 SQIVND come from the germline V gene (reference sequence). This CDR3 contains 18 residues. This CDR3 reads CASSIDLAGLPIRSSLHF. In DNA form, the CDR3 reads TGTGCCAGTAGTATAGATCTGGCGGGACTACCCATACGCAGTTCTCTTCATTTT.

The V call is TRBV6-1, the J call TRBJ2-7; 10 positions match TRBD2. The V segment lost 3 bases and the J segment 5 bases; nucleotides outside the gene matches: 4. Germline V CDR1 and CDR2: MNHNS, SASEGT. The CDR3 length is 14 residues. The CDR3 nucleotides are TGTGCCAGCAGTGATAGGCTAGCGGGAGACGAGCAGTACTTC. It codes for CASSDRLAGDEQYF.

The chain uses TRBV5-1 and TRBJ2-1; tentatively, D is TRBD2 (6 bases). V shed 9 bases and J shed 6 bases, with 10 bases lying between them. Germline values: CDR1 SGHRS, CDR2 YFSETQ. The CDR3 loop spans 11 amino acids. The CDR3 spells CATTLANEQFF. Written as DNA, the CDR3 is TGCGCCACCACACTAGCCAATGAGCAGTTCTTC.

CDR3 sequence (DNA): TGTGCCACCAGCAGGGGGTCAACAGGGGGCAGAGGAGATACGCAGTATTTT. It translates to CATSRGSTGGRGDTQYF. V is TRBV15 and J is TRBJ2-3, with TRBD1 identical over 9 bases. After removal of 3 bases from V and 5 bases from J, the junction contained 12 bases not matched to a gene. This CDR3 region has 17 residues. The germline CDR1 and CDR2 sequences are LNHNV and YYDKDF (reference sequence).

Comments on this clone: A junction end diverges from the germline sequence, so it may reflect a read error. J is TRBJ2-3 and V is TRBV7-7; 10 bases fit TRBD2. The CDR3 loop spans 16 amino acids. Germline V gene data show CDR1 as SSHAT and CDR2 as FNYEAQ (reference sequence). The CDR3 protein is CASSLASGRETDTQYF. CDR3 nucleotide sequence: TGTGCTAGCAGCTTAGCGAGCGGGAGGGAGACAGATACGCAGTATTTT.

In nucleotides, the CDR3 is TGTGCCAGCAATTTTGGACAGGGGGAAGAGACCCAGTACTTC. Its translation: CASNFGQGEETQYF. V usage is TRBV6-1 and J usage is TRBJ2-5; 10 nucleotides align to TRBD1. CDR3 length equals 14 residues. The ends lost 7 bases at V and 3 bases at J; junction bases unmatched: 5. CDR1 is MNHNS, CDR2 SASEGT, per germline.

V and J are TRBV27 and TRBJ2-1; TRBD1 might be the D (6 bases). V was clipped by 4 bases and J by 4 bases, with 8 bases between them. The CDR3 is 13 residues long. Germline V lookup: CDR1 MNHEY, CDR2 SMNVEV (reference sequence). The CDR3 DNA reads TGTGCCAGCAGTTCCGGACAGTACAATGAGCAGTTCTTC. Amino acids: CASSSGQYNEQFF.

CDR3 coding DNA: TGTGCCAGCAGTGCAAGGACAGGGGGCAATCAGCCCCAGCATTTT. Its translation is CASSARTGGNQPQHF. The rearrangement links TRBV27 to TRBJ1-5; 9 nucleotides align to TRBD1. The trim removed 5 bases at V and 2 bases at J, leaving 4 bases unmatched. Germline-derived CDR1 and CDR2 are MNHEY and SMNVEV (reference sequence). The CDR3 totals 15 residues.

The J gene is TRBJ2-2, the V gene TRBV7-2, with TRBD1 as a possible D gene (6 bases). The V gene lost 7 bases and the J gene lost 4 bases, with 16 bases spanning the gap. Germline V CDR1 and CDR2: SGHTA, FQGNSA. The CDR3 is made up of 15 amino acids. CDR3 sequence (DNA): TGTGCCAGCACCCCAAGACAGGCTTTCACCGGGGAGCTGTTTTTT. Its translation is CASTPRQAFTGELFF.

This rearrangement joins TRBV19 to TRBJ2-7; a possible D gene is TRBD2 (7 bases). V was pared by 8 bases and J by 3 bases, with 20 bases between. From germline, CDR1 is LNHDA and CDR2 SQIVND (reference sequence). This CDR3 is built from 15 residues. In DNA form, the CDR3 reads TGTGCCAGTTCAAAGGGGGGGGTAGGTTTCTACGAGCAGTACTTC. Translating it yields CASSKGGVGFYEQYF.

The chain employs TRBV7-2 and TRBJ2-5; 7 bases are shared with TRBD1. V was clipped by 5 bases and J by 0 bases; unmatched bases: 3. Germline CDR1 SGHTA, CDR2 FQGNSA. The CDR3 consists of 14 residues. CDR3 residues: CASSRGQNQETQYF. The CDR3 DNA reads as TGTGCCAGCAGCCGGGGACAGAACCAAGAGACCCAGTACTTC.

The V and J genes are TRBV27 and TRBJ1-1, with 8 bases matching TRBD1. The CDR3 is 13 amino acids. V dropped 6 bases and J dropped 10; count of bases not matched to a gene: 10. The germline V gene has CDR1 MNHEY and CDR2 SMNVEV (reference sequence). The CDR3 protein is CASSRSRGPGAFF. CDR3 DNA: TGTGCCAGCAGCCGCTCCAGGGGGCCTGGAGCTTTCTTT.

This chain uses TRBV2 with TRBJ2-1; the match to TRBD2 covers 7 bases. J was trimmed by 5 bases and V by 6 bases; bases with no gene match: 13. The CDR3 consists of 16 residues. Germline-derived CDR1 and CDR2 are SNHLY and FYNNEI. The CDR3 region has the DNA TGTGCCAGCAGGGGGTTTTGGACTAGGGGTGACAATGAGCAGTTCTTC. This gives the protein CASRGFWTRGDNEQFF.

The chain couples TRBV5-1 to TRBJ2-7; TRBD2 aligns across 14 bases. V shed 4 bases and J 3 bases; nucleotides not matched to a gene: 9. The CDR3 length is 17 residues. Germline-derived CDR1 and CDR2 are SGHRS and YFSETQ. The CDR3 region has the DNA TGCGCCAGCAGCAGGGGGGGACTAGCGGGAGAAAACTACGAGCAGTACTTC. It codes for CASSRGGLAGENYEQYF. Full variable domain (missing parts from reference TRBV5-1 and TRBJ2-7): KAGVTQTPRYLIKTRGQQVTLSCSPISGHRSVSWYQQTPGQGLQFLFEYFSETQRNKGNFPGRFSGRQFSNSRSEMNVSTLELGDSALYLCASSRGGLAGENYEQYFGPGTRLTVT.

The chain joins TRBV7-9 to TRBJ2-7; D might be TRBD2 (7 bases). The V end lost 4 bases, the J end lost 4 bases, and 17 bases lay between the germline ends. The germline V gene has CDR1 SEHNR and CDR2 FQNEAQ (reference sequence). There are 15 residues in the CDR3. The CDR3 region is CASSSGGQSQYEQYF. The CDR3 DNA sequence: TGTGCCAGCAGCTCGGGAGGACAGAGTCAATACGAGCAGTACTTC.

The chain links TRBV7-3 to TRBJ2-1; TRBD2 matches at 12 bases. In germline, CDR1 is SGHTA, CDR2 FQGTGA. With V trimmed by 5 bases and J by 13 bases, 9 bases remained unmatched. CDR3 length equals 14 residues. The CDR3 nucleotides read TGTGCCAGCAGCGGTGGGACTAGCGGGCTTAGACAGTTCTTC. Amino acids: CASSGGTSGLRQFF. The full variable domain, completed using reference TRBV7-3 and TRBJ2-1, is GAGVSQTPSNKVTEKGKYVELRCDPISGHTALYWYRQSLGQGPEFLIYFQGTGAADDSGLPNDRFFAVRPEGSVSTLKIQRTERGDSAVYLCASSGGTSGLRQFFGPGTRLTVL.

J is TRBJ2-3 and V is TRBV5-1; 11 positions agree with TRBD2. The CDR3 length is 18 residues. The germline gives CDR1 SGHRS, CDR2 YFSETQ. With V trimmed by 0 bases and J by 5 bases, 11 bases remained unmatched. The CDR3 spells CASSLASTSGSGIDTQYF. The CDR3 DNA reads TGCGCCAGCAGCTTGGCCTCTACTAGCGGGAGTGGGATAGATACGCAGTATTTT.

The CDR3 DNA follows: TGTGCCAGCAGCTTTGTGACTTACAGGGGGCATTTTTGGTCTGGGGCCAACGTCCTGACTTTC. Translated, it gives CASSFVTYRGHFWSGANVLTF. V gene TRBV7-8 combines with J gene TRBJ2-6, with 9 nucleotides matching TRBD1. CDR1 is SGHVS, CDR2 FQNEAQ, per germline. The CDR3 spans 21 residues. With V trimmed by 3 bases and J by 1 base, 16 bases remained unmatched.